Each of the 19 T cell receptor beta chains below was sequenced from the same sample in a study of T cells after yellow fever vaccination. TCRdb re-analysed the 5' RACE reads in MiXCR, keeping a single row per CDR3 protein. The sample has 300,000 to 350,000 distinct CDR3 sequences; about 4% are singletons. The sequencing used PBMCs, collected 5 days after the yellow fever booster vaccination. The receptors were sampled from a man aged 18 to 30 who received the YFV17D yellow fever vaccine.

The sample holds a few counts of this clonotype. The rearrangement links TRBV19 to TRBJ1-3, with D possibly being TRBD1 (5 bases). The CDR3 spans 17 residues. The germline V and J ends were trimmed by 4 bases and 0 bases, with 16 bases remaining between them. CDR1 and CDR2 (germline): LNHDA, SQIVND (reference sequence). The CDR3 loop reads CASSTPRDRPSGNTIYF. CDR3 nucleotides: TGTGCCAGTAGTACCCCCCGGGACCGTCCCTCTGGAAACACCATATATTTT.

For the CDR3, the DNA is TGTGCCAGCAGTGGGTTCTCGGACACCGGGGAGCTGTTTTTT. Translation gives CASSGFSDTGELFF. The V gene is TRBV2, the J gene TRBJ2-2, with D unclear. This CDR3 has 14 amino acids. With 4 bases removed from V and 3 bases from J, the gap between germline ends came to 9 bases. Looked up from germline, CDR1 is SNHLY and CDR2 is FYNNEI.

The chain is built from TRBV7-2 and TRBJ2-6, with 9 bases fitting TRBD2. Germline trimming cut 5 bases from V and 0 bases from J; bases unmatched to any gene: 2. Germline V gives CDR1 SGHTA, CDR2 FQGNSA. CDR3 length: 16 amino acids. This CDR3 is CASSRGRGSGANVLTF. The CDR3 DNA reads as TGTGCCAGCAGCCGCGGGAGGGGCTCTGGGGCCAACGTCCTGACTTTC.

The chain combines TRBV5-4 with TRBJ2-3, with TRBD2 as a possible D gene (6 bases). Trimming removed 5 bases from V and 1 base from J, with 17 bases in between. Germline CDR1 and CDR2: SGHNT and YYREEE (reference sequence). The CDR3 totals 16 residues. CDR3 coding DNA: TGTGCCAGCAGTTACGGGGGAAGGGGACGCACAGATACGCAGTATTTT. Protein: CASSYGGRGRTDTQYF.

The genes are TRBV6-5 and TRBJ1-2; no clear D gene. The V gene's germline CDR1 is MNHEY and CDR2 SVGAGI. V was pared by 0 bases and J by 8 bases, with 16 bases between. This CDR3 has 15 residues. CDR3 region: CASSYSGRRSGGYTF. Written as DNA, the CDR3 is TGTGCCAGCAGTTACTCGGGCCGGCGATCGGGGGGCTACACCTTC.

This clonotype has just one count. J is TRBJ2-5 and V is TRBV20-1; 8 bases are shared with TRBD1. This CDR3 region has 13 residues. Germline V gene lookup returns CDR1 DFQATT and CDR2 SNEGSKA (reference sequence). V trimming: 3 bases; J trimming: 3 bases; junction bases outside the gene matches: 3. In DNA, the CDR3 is TGCAGTGCTAGGGCAGGGGGCAAAGAGACCCAGTACTTC. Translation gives CSARAGGKETQYF.

This chain's CDR3 is CAWNSGQPYEQYF. CDR3 nucleotide sequence: TGTGCCTGGAATTCGGGACAGCCCTACGAGCAGTACTTC. This sequence joins TRBV30 and TRBJ2-7; 7 nucleotides align to TRBD1. The CDR3 runs 13 residues. The junction had 5 bases not matched to a gene; V was cut back by 4 bases and J by 2 bases. The germline V gene has CDR1 GTSNPN and CDR2 SVGIG (reference sequence).

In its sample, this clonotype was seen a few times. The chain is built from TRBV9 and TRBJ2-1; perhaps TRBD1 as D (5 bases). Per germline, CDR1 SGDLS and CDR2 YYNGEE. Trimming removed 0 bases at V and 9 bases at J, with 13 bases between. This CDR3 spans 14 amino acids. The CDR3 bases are TGTGCCAGCAGCGTAGTTCAGGGTGTCGCTGAGCAGTTCTTC. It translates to CASSVVQGVAEQFF. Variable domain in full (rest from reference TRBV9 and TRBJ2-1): DSGVTQTPKHLITATGQRVTLRCSPRSGDLSVYWYQQSLDQGLQFLIQYYNGEERAKGNILERFSAQQFPDLHSELNLSSLELGDSALYFCASSVVQGVAEQFFGPGTRLTVL.

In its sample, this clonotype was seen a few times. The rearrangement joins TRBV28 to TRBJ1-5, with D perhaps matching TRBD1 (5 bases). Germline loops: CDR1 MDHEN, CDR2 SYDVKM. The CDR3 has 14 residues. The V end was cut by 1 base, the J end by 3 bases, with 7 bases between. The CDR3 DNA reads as TGTGCCAGCAGTTTATTAGGGACCAATCAGCCCCAGCATTTT. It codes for CASSLLGTNQPQHF.

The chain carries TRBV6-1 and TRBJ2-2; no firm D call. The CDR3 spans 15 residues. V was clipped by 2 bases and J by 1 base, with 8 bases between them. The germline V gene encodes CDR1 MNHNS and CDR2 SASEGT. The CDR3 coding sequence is TGTGCCAGCAGTGAATATCGAGGGAACACCGGGGAGCTGTTTTTT. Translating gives CASSEYRGNTGELFF.

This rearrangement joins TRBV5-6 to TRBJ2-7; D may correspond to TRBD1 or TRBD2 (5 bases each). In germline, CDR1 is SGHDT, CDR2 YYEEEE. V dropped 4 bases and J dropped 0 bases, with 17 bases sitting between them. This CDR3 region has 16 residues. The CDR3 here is CASSPRRDLSSYEQYF. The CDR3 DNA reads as TGTGCCAGCAGCCCTAGAAGGGACCTGAGCTCCTACGAGCAGTACTTC. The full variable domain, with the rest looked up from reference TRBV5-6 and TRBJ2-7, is DAGVTQSPTHLIKTRGQQVTLRCSPKSGHDTVSWYQQALGQGPQFIFQYYEEEERQRGNFPDRFSGHQFPNYSSELNVNALLLGDSALYLCASSPRRDLSSYEQYFGPGTRLTVT.

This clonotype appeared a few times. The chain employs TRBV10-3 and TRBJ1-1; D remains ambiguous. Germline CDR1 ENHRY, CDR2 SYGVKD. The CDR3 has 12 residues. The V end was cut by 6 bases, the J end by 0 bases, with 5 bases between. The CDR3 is CAISLMNTEAFF. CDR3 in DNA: TGTGCCATCAGCTTGATGAACACTGAAGCTTTCTTT.

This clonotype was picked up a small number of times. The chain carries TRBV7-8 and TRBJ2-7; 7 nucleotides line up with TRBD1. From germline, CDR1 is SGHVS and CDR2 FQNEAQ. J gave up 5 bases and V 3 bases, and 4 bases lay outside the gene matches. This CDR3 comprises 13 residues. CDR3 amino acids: CASSFGTVNEQYV. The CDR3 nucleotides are TGTGCCAGCAGCTTCGGGACAGTTAACGAGCAGTACGTC.

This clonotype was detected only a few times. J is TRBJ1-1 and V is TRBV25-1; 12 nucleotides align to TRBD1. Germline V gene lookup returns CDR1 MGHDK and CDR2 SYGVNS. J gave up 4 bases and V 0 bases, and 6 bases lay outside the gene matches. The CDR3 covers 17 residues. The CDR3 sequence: CASSEYGTGGAGTEAFF. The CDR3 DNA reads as TGTGCCAGCAGTGAATATGGGACAGGGGGCGCCGGCACTGAAGCTTTCTTT.

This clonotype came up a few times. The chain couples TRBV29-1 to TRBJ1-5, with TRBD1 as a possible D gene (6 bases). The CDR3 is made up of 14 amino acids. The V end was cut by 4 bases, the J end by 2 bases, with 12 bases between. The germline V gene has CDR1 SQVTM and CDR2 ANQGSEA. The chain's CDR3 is CSVVQGTGNQPQHF. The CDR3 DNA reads TGCAGCGTTGTTCAGGGGACGGGCAATCAGCCCCAGCATTTT.

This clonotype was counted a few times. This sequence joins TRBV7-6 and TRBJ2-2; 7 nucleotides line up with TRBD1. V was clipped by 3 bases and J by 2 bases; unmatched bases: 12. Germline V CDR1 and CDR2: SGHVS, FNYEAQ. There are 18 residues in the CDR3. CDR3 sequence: CASSFRSHQGDNTGELFF. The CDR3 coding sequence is TGTGCCAGCAGCTTCCGGAGTCATCAGGGGGATAACACCGGGGAGCTGTTTTTT.

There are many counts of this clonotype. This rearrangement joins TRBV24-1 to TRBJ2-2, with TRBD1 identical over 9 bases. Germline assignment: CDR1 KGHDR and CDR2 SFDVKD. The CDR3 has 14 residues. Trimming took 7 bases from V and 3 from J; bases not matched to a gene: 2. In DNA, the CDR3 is TGTGCCACCAGAGACAGGGGGGACACCGGGGAGCTGTTTTTT. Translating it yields CATRDRGDTGELFF.

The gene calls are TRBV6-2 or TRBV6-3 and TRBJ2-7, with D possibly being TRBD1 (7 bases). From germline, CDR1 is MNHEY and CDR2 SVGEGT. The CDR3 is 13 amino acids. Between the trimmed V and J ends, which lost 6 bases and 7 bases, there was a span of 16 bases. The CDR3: CASRHLQGGEQYF. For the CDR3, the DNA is TGTGCCAGCAGACACCTTCAGGGGGGTGAGCAGTACTTC.

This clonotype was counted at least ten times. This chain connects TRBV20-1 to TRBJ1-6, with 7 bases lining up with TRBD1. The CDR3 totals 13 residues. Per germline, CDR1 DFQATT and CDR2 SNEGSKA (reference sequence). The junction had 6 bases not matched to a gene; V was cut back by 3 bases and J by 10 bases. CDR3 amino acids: CSARRQGGSPLHF. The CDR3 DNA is TGCAGTGCTAGGAGACAGGGAGGATCACCCCTCCACTTT.